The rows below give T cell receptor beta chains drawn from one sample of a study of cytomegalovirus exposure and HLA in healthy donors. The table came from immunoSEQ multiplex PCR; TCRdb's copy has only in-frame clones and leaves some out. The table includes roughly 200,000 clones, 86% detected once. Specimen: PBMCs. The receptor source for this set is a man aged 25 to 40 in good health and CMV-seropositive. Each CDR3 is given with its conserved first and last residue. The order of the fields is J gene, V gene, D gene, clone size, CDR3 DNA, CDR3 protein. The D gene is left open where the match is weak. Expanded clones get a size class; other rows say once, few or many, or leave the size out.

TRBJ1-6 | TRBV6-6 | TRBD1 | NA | TGTGCCAGCACTGGACAGGGGAATTCACCCCTCCACTTT | CASTGQGNSPLHF
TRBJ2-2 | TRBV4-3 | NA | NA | TGCGCCAGCAGCCAAGGGGCGGGGCGGACCAACACCGGGGAGCTGTTTTTT | CASSQGAGRTNTGELFF
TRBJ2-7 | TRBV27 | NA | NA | TGTGCCAGCAGTTTGAAGGGAACATTCTACGAGCAGTACTTC | CASSLKGTFYEQYF
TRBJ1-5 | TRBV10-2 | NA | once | TGCGCCAGCATGGATGGTAGCAATCAGCCCCAGCATTTT | CASMDGSNQPQHF
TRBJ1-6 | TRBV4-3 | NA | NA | TGCGCCAGCAGCCAATCTAGCCCCAATTCATCACCCCTCCACTTT | CASSQSSPNSSPLHF
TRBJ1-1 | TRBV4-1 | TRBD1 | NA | TGCGCCAGCAGCCAAGGAGGGGACAGATATAACACTGAAGCTTTCTTT | CASSQGGDRYNTEAFF
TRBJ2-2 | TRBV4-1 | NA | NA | TGCGCCAGCAGCCATAGGGACGGGGAGTACGGGGAGCTGTTTTTT | CASSHRDGEYGELFF
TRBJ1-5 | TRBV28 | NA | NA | TGTGCCAGCAGCTTCCGGAGATTTAGCAATCAGCCCCAGCATTTT | CASSFRRFSNQPQHF
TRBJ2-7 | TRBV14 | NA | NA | TGTGCCAGCAGCCAAGGCTCATACGAGCAGTACTTC | CASSQGSYEQYF
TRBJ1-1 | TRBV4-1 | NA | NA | TGCGCCAGCAGCCAAGGTCGGCCAGGGCTATTCACTGAAGCTTTCTTT | CASSQGRPGLFTEAFF
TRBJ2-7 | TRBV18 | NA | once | TGTGCCAGCTCACCCGGACAGGCGGGATACGAGCAGTACTTC | CASSPGQAGYEQYF
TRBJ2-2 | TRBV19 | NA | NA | TGTGCCAGTAGTATGGTTTCGGGACCCGGGGAGCTGTTTTTT | CASSMVSGPGELFF
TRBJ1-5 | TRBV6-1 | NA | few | TGTGCCAGCCGGGACTACACTGGCAATCAGCCCCAGCATTTT | CASRDYTGNQPQHF
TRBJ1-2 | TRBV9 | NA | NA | TGTGCCAGCAGCGTAGAGACCACCTATGGCTACACCTTC | CASSVETTYGYTF
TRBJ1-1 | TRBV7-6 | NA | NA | TGTGCCAGCAGCCCCCCCCCGATGAACACTGAAGCTTTCTTT | CASSPPPMNTEAFF
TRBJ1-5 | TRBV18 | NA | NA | TGTGCCAGCTCACCAAACGGGGGGATCAAGCCCCAGCATTTT | CASSPNGGIKPQHF
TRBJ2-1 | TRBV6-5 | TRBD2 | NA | TGTGCCAGCAGTTTCCCCTTTGCGGGGGGGCGTAATGAGCAGTTCTTC | CASSFPFAGGRNEQFF
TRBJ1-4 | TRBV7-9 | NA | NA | TGTGCCACCCAGGAGGGGGTCGGGGAAAAACTGTTTTTT | CATQEGVGEKLFF
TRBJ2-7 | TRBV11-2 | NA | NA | TGTGCCAGCAGCTTAGGTGGGGACAACTCCTACGAGCAGTACTTC | CASSLGGDNSYEQYF
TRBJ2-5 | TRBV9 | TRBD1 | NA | TGTGCCAGCAGCGAGGGACAGGGGGATCAAGAGACCCAGTACTTC | CASSEGQGDQETQYF
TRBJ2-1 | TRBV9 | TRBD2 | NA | TGTGCCAGCAGCGTAGACAGCGGGAGGGGGTATGAGCAGTTCTTC | CASSVDSGRGYEQFF
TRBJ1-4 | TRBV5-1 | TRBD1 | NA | TGCGCCAGCAGCCAGGGACAGGGGAGGGAAAAACTGTTTTTT | CASSQGQGREKLFF
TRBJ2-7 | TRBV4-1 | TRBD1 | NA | TGCGCCAGCAGCCAAGAGCACGGGACAGTAACGTACGAGCAGTACTTC | CASSQEHGTVTYEQYF
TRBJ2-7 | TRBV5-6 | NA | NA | TGTGCCAGCAGCTTCACCGGGAAACCCTACGAGCAGTACTTC | CASSFTGKPYEQYF
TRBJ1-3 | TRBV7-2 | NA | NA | TGTGCCAGCAGCTTAGCAGGGAGTGGAAACACCATATATTTT | CASSLAGSGNTIYF
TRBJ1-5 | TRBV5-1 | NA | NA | TGCGCCAGCAGCTCAGGGCCGAGTAGTCAGCCCCAGCATTTT | CASSSGPSSQPQHF
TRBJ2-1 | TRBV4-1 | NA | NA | TGCGCCAGCAGCCAAGATCGGTACGAGCAGTTCTTC | CASSQDRYEQFF
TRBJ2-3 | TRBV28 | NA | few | TGTGCCAGCAGTCCGTCCAGTGCTAGCCGCACAGATACGCAGTATTTT | CASSPSSASRTDTQYF
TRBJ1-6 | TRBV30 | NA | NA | TGTGCCTGGAGTTTCCTGGCCAGGGAAAATTCACCCCTCCACTTT | CAWSFLARENSPLHF
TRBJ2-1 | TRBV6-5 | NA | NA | TGTGCCAGCAAGGGAGGAGGAAACAATGAGCAGTTCTTC | CASKGGGNNEQFF
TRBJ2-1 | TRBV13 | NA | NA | TGTGCCAGCAGCTCCCCAAGAGAGTACAATGAGCAGTTCTTC | CASSSPREYNEQFF
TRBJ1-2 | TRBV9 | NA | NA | TGTGCCAGCAGCGTAGACGGGACAAACTATGGCTACACCTTC | CASSVDGTNYGYTF
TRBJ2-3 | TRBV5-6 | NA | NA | TGTGCCAGCAGCTTGTTTTCAGGGGGCACAGATACGCAGTATTTT | CASSLFSGGTDTQYF
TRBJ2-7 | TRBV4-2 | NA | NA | TGTGCCAGCAGCCAAGATTTCATCCGGAAGGAAGGCTACGAGCAGTACTTC | CASSQDFIRKEGYEQYF
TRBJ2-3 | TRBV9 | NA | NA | TGTGCCAGCAGCGTAGAGGGCATCGGGGATACGCAGTATTTT | CASSVEGIGDTQYF
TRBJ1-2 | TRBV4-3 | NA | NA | TGCGCCAGCAGCCAATTCTATCCACCAGGTTCTGTTGGGTCTCTGTTCAATGGCTACACCTTC | CASSQFYPPGSVGSLFNGYTF
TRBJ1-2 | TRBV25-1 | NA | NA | TGTGCCAGCAGTGAAACAGGTGTCGGGAACTATGGCTACACCTTC | CASSETGVGNYGYTF
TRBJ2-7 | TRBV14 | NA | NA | TGTGCCAGCAGCCAAGAGTGGCAGGGTGGCTACGAGCAGTACTTC | CASSQEWQGGYEQYF
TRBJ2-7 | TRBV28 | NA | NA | TGTGCCGTTTACGGGCGGGACATCCTGAGGGAGCAGTACTTC | CAVYGRDILREQYF
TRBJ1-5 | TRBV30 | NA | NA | TGTGCCTGGAGCCTTGGGGAGAATCAGCCCCAGCATTTT | CAWSLGENQPQHF
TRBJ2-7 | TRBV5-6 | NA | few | TGTGCCAGCAGCCCGAGCGGCAGGGTCGGCCCGCAGTACTTC | CASSPSGRVGPQYF
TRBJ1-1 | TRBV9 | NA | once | TGTGCCAGCAGCGTATTACAGGGAGCCACTGAAGCTTTCTTT | CASSVLQGATEAFF
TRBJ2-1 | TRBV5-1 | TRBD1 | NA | TGCGCCAGCAGCTCCCCCGGGACAGGGCATGAGCAGTTCTTC | CASSSPGTGHEQFF
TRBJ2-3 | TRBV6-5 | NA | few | TGTGCCAGCAGTTATAGTACAGATACAGATACGCAGTATTTT | CASSYSTDTDTQYF
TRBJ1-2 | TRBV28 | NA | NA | TGTGCCAGCAGTCCCACCGTGGGGGTGGGCTATGGCTACACCTTC | CASSPTVGVGYGYTF
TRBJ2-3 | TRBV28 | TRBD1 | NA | TGTGCCAGCAGTTCTCCCCCGGACAGGGGTGAGCAGTATTTT | CASSSPPDRGEQYF
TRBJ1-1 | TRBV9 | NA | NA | TGTGCCAGCAGCGTAGAACGGGGAGACACTGAAGCTTTCTTT | CASSVERGDTEAFF
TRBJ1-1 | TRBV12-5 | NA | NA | TGTGCTAGTGGTTTTGATAACACTGAAGCTTTCTTT | CASGFDNTEAFF
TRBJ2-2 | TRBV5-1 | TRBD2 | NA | TGCGCCAGCAGCTTGACTAGCGGGGCTACCGGGGAGCTGTTTTTT | CASSLTSGATGELFF
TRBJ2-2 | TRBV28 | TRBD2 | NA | TGTGCCAGCAGCCCCCTCGGGGGGACGAACACCGGGGAGCTGTTTTTT | CASSPLGGTNTGELFF
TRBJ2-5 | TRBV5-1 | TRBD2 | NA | TGCGCCAGCAGCGCGGAGACTAGCGGGGAGACCCAGTACTTC | CASSAETSGETQYF
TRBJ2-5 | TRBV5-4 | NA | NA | TGTGCCAGCAGCCACCCCGACAGGAGGGAGACCCAGTACTTC | CASSHPDRRETQYF
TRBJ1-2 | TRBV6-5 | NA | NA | TGTGCCAGCAGTTACCGGGGCGGCCATGGCTACACCTTC | CASSYRGGHGYTF
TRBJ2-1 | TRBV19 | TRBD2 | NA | TGTGCCAGTACCCAACTAGCGGGGGGGGTTTTCGGTGAGCAGTTCTTC | CASTQLAGGVFGEQFF